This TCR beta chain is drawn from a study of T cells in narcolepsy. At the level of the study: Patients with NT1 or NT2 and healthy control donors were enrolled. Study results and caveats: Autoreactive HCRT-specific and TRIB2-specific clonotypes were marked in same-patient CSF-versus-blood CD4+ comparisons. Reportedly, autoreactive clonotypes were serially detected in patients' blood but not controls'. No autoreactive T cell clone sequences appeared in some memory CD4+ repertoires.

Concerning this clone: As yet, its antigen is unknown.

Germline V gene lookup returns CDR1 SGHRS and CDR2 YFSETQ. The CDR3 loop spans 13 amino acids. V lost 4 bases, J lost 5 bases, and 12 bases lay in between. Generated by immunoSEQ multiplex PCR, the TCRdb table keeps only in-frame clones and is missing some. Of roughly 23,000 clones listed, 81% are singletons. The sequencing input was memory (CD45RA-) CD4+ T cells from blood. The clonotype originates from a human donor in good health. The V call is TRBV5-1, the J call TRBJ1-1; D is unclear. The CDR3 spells CASSVSIGTEAFF. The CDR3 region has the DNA TGCGCCAGCAGCGTCTCCATCGGGACTGAAGCTTTCTTT.